This TCR beta chain is drawn from a study of monozygotic twins with inflammatory bowel disease. Overall study findings and caveats: It was in IBD patients that TCRbeta diversity (inverse Simpson) was lower than in healthy co-twins.

On this clonotype: Its antigen is unidentified.

T cells were not sorted, and total RNA was isolated straight from whole blood. From 3,500 to 4,500 ng of total RNA, each TCR library was prepared. Incorporation of UMIs carrying a 6-nucleotide sample barcode was performed by template switching. TCRdb reworked the 5' RACE reads into one entry per CDR3 protein, no DNA. The table lists about 440,000 distinct CDR3 sequences. The CDR3 loop spans 15 amino acids. Looked up from germline, CDR1 is SGDLS and CDR2 is YYNGEE. This chain uses TRBV9 with TRBJ2-3. Source material: blood. The source is a human donor with ulcerative colitis or Crohn's disease, or a healthy co-twin of an affected twin (not recorded which). The CDR3 is CASSVGPVGTDTQYF.